A single sample is the source of the 31 T cell receptor beta chains below, sequenced in a study of blood T cell repertoires in COVID-19. Here immunoSEQ multiplex PCR was the method, and the copy in TCRdb shows in-frame clones only, minus some. This table has under 300,000 clones, about four fifths appearing once. The sample was peripheral blood. These receptors all come from a woman aged 18-29 years with acute or convalescent COVID-19.

V is TRBV16 and J is TRBJ2-2; a weak D match, TRBD2 (6 bases). This CDR3 contains 16 residues. Germline-derived CDR1 and CDR2 are KGHSY and FQNENV. V lost 3 bases to trimming and J lost 0 bases, with 11 bases between them. The CDR3 sequence is CASSHLGLTNTGELFF. The CDR3, as DNA: TGTGCCAGCAGCCATCTGGGACTCACGAACACCGGGGAGCTGTTTTTT.

The rearrangement uses TRBV28 and TRBJ1-3, with 8 nucleotides matching TRBD1. Germline lookup yields CDR1 MDHEN and CDR2 SYDVKM. The CDR3 has 15 residues. Trimming cost V 5 bases and J 2 bases; bases outside gene matches: 5. This CDR3 reads CASSPTTGAGNTIYF. The CDR3 DNA follows: TGTGCCAGCAGTCCCACGACAGGGGCTGGAAACACCATATATTTT. Full variable domain (outside the CDR3, taken from reference TRBV28 and TRBJ1-3): DVKVTQSSRYLVKRTGEKVFLECVQDMDHENMFWYRQDPGLGLRLIYFSYDVKMKEKGDIPEGYSVSREKKERFSLILESASTNQTSMYLCASSPTTGAGNTIYFGEGSWLTVV.

This clone has more than one count but fewer than ten. This chain connects TRBV7-9 to TRBJ2-3; tentatively, D is TRBD1 (5 bases). V lost 2 bases to trimming and J lost 5 bases, with 14 bases between them. This CDR3 region has 15 residues. Looked up from germline, CDR1 is SEHNR and CDR2 is FQNEAQ (reference sequence). CDR3 nucleotides: TGTGCCAGCAGCTTACCGCAGGGTGAACGAGATACGCAGTATTTT. This encodes CASSLPQGERDTQYF. The full variable domain, in which reference TRBV7-9 and TRBJ2-3 provide the parts outside the CDR3, is DTGVSQNPRHKITKRGQNVTFRCDPISEHNRLYWYRQTLGQGPEFLTYFQNEAQLEKSRLLSDRFSAERPKGSFSTLEIQRTEQGDSAMYLCASSLPQGERDTQYFGPGTRLTVL.

The table lists this clone with a few counts. The chain couples TRBV30 to TRBJ1-2, with D perhaps TRBD1 (5 bases). The germline V gene encodes CDR1 GTSNPN and CDR2 SVGIG (reference sequence). The length of the CDR3 is 12 residues. V was shortened by 6 bases and J by 3 bases, with 11 bases between the two germline ends. CDR3: CACRDRDYGYTF. DNA for the CDR3: TGTGCCTGCCGTGACAGAGACTATGGCTACACCTTC.

This chain links TRBV7-6 with TRBJ2-1; 7 bases map to TRBD2. The CDR3 runs 12 residues. V shed 6 bases, J shed 9 bases, and the junction held 5 bases outside the gene matches. Germline loops: CDR1 SGHVS, CDR2 FNYEAQ. The CDR3 nucleotides are TGTGCCAGCAGGGGGGGGTCCGGTGAGCAGTTCTTC. Residues: CASRGGSGEQFF.

The chain is built from TRBV6-2 or TRBV6-3 and TRBJ2-1; D may be TRBD2 (5 bases). From germline, CDR1 is MNHEY and CDR2 SVGEGT. The V and J ends lost 6 bases and 5 bases respectively, with 14 bases between them. The CDR3 has 14 residues. Here the CDR3 DNA reads TGTGCCAGCAGCACCCTCTCCGGGAACAATGAGCAGTTCTTC. This codes for CASSTLSGNNEQFF.

The chain joins TRBV5-1 to TRBJ2-3, with TRBD2 as a possible D gene (5 bases). There are 13 residues in the CDR3. The V and J ends lost 4 bases and 2 bases respectively, with 8 bases between them. CDR1 and CDR2 (germline): SGHRS, YFSETQ. For the CDR3, the DNA is TGCGCCAGCAGCCCGGGATCCACAGATACGCAGTATTTT. Residues: CASSPGSTDTQYF.

The genes are TRBV12-3 or TRBV12-4 and TRBJ2-7; D is ambiguous. The ends were cut back, 5 bases at V and 4 bases at J, with 6 bases in the middle. This CDR3 has 11 residues. The CDR3: CASSVLYEQYF. The CDR3 region has the DNA TGTGCCAGCAGTGTATTATACGAGCAGTACTTC.

The genes are TRBV23-1 and TRBJ1-1, with unresolved D. TRBV23-1 is treated as an ORF (open reading frame) with a function not yet certain. The V and J ends lost 3 bases and 8 bases respectively, with 19 bases between them. The CDR3 runs to 15 residues. The CDR3 spells CASSHLIWASPEAFF. The CDR3 DNA is TGCGCCAGCAGTCACCTAATATGGGCCTCTCCCGAAGCTTTCTTT.

V and J are TRBV30 and TRBJ2-7, with D unresolved. Per germline, CDR1 GTSNPN and CDR2 SVGIG (reference sequence). The CDR3 runs to 15 residues. Between the trimmed V and J ends, which lost 1 base and 2 bases, there was a span of 15 bases. The CDR3 loop reads CAWSALGGLTYEQYF. CDR3 DNA: TGTGCCTGGAGTGCCCTTGGTGGGCTTACCTACGAGCAGTACTTC.

This sequence joins TRBV12-3 or TRBV12-4 and TRBJ2-5; no firm D call. The CDR3 contains 13 residues. V was clipped by 5 bases and J by 3 bases, with 10 bases between them. The CDR3 region is CASSPSSEETQYF. The CDR3, as DNA: TGTGCCAGCAGTCCCTCCTCGGAAGAGACCCAGTACTTC.

This rearrangement joins TRBV7-8 to TRBJ2-7, with 8 bases identical to TRBD2. The CDR3 has 16 residues. Germline V gene data show CDR1 as SGHVS and CDR2 as FQNEAQ. The V and J ends lost 0 bases and 0 bases, in that order; junction bases with no gene match: 4. CDR3 region: CASSLAFLAGSYEQYF. The CDR3 DNA follows: TGTGCCAGCAGCTTAGCTTTCCTAGCGGGCTCCTACGAGCAGTACTTC. Full variable domain (rest looked up from reference TRBV7-8 and TRBJ2-7): GAGVSQSPRYKVAKRGQDVALRCDPISGHVSLFWYQQALGQGPEFLTYFQNEAQLDKSGLPSDRFFAERPEGSVSTLKIQRTQQEDSAVYLCASSLAFLAGSYEQYFGPGTRLTVT.

This chain links TRBV4-2 with TRBJ2-1; 8 bases agree with TRBD2. The CDR3 length is 18 residues. Looked up from germline, CDR1 is LGHNA and CDR2 is YNFKEQ. V dropped 0 bases and J dropped 5; count of bases not matched to a gene: 12. The CDR3 protein is CASSQEKGGGLAHNEQFF. CDR3 nucleotides: TGTGCCAGCAGCCAAGAAAAGGGGGGAGGACTAGCTCACAATGAGCAGTTCTTC.

The V and J genes are TRBV2 and TRBJ2-1; D unclear. Trimming removed 9 bases from V and 4 bases from J, with 7 bases in between. The CDR3 consists of 11 residues. The germline V gene encodes CDR1 SNHLY and CDR2 FYNNEI. CDR3: CARHEYNEQFF. The DNA for the CDR3 is TGTGCCAGGCACGAGTACAATGAGCAGTTCTTC.

The rearrangement joins TRBV9 to TRBJ2-5, with TRBD2 matching over 11 bases. Germline CDR1 reads SGDLS; CDR2 reads YYNGEE. With 0 bases clipped from V and 5 bases from J, the junction kept 15 bases outside the gene matches. CDR3 size: 19 residues. The CDR3 spells CASSVVVVGGLAGPETQYF. The DNA for the CDR3 is TGTGCCAGCAGCGTAGTAGTAGTGGGAGGACTAGCGGGTCCCGAGACCCAGTACTTC. The variable domain in full, completed from reference TRBV9 and TRBJ2-5, reads DSGVTQTPKHLITATGQRVTLRCSPRSGDLSVYWYQQSLDQGLQFLIQYYNGEERAKGNILERFSAQQFPDLHSELNLSSLELGDSALYFCASSVVVVGGLAGPETQYFGPGTRLLVL.

The CDR3 DNA follows: TGTGCCACCAGCAGAGAGGGGACAGGGGTCGAGCAGTACTTC. Its protein is CATSREGTGVEQYF. The rearrangement uses TRBV15 and TRBJ2-7; 10 bases map to TRBD1. From germline, CDR1 is LNHNV and CDR2 YYDKDF (reference sequence). V lost 0 bases, J lost 6 bases, and 2 bases stayed unmatched. The CDR3 has 14 amino acids.

This clone has a single count. The genes are TRBV20-1 and TRBJ2-1; TRBD2 agrees at 9 bases. Per the germline V gene, CDR1 is DFQATT and CDR2 is SNEGSKA (reference sequence). The CDR3 runs to 14 residues. V was clipped by 3 bases and J by 5 bases; unmatched bases: 5. CDR3 sequence (DNA): TGCAGTGCTAGTCGGAGCGGGGGGAACAATGAGCAGTTCTTC. This gives the protein CSASRSGGNNEQFF.

This chain links TRBV15 with TRBJ2-3; TRBD2 matches at 7 bases. Germline assignment: CDR1 LNHNV and CDR2 YYDKDF (reference sequence). The CDR3 sequence is 18 residues long. Trimming at V came to 4 bases and at J to 4 bases, leaving 17 bases not matched to a gene. Here the CDR3 reads CATSTPVGTSDTPDTQYF. In DNA, the CDR3 is TGTGCCACCAGCACCCCCGTGGGTACTAGCGACACTCCAGATACGCAGTATTTT.

This chain links TRBV3-1 (or the pseudogene TRBV3-2) with TRBJ2-1, with D hard to call. Trimming pared 2 bases from V and 0 bases from J, leaving 8 bases between. Germline CDR1 and CDR2: LGHDT and YNNKEL (reference sequence). This CDR3 region has 15 residues. This chain's CDR3 is CASSQLRSSYNEQFF. For the CDR3, the DNA is TGTGCCAGCAGCCAACTCCGGAGCTCCTACAATGAGCAGTTCTTC.

The V call is TRBV28, the J call TRBJ1-3, with TRBD1 identical over 9 bases. V shed 6 bases, J shed 3 bases, and the junction held 3 bases outside the gene matches. The CDR3 spans 14 residues. Germline V gives CDR1 MDHEN, CDR2 SYDVKM. As DNA, the CDR3 is TGTGCCAGCAGGGGGACAGGGATTGGAAACACCATATATTTT. This encodes CASRGTGIGNTIYF. The full variable domain, completed using reference TRBV28 and TRBJ1-3, is DVKVTQSSRYLVKRTGEKVFLECVQDMDHENMFWYRQDPGLGLRLIYFSYDVKMKEKGDIPEGYSVSREKKERFSLILESASTNQTSMYLCASRGTGIGNTIYFGEGSWLTVV.

This chain joins TRBV18 and TRBJ2-3, with 8 bases fitting TRBD2. V was clipped by 6 bases and J by 7 bases; unmatched bases: 18. Germline V CDR1 and CDR2: KGHSH, LQKENI. The CDR3 is 17 residues long. The CDR3 loop is CASSRTVLAGGEYTQYF. CDR3 in DNA: TGTGCCAGCTCCCGCACTGTTTTGGCGGGAGGCGAGTATACGCAGTATTTT.

The count of this clone is one. The gene calls are TRBV19 and TRBJ2-2; no clear D gene. Germline CDR1 is LNHDA and CDR2 is SQIVND (reference sequence). This CDR3 has 16 amino acids. Deletions cut 5 bases from V and 1 base from J, with 14 bases between. CDR3: CASSFANRGNTGELFF. In nucleotides, the CDR3 is TGTGCCAGTAGTTTCGCAAATCGCGGGAACACCGGGGAGCTGTTTTTT.

CDR3 sequence: CASSPDKNTEAFF. In DNA, the CDR3 is TGCGCCAGCAGCCCAGACAAGAACACTGAAGCTTTCTTT. The V call is TRBV4-3, the J call TRBJ1-1, with D hard to call. Looked up from germline, CDR1 is LGHNA and CDR2 is YSLEER. The length of the CDR3 is 13 residues. V lost 4 bases, J lost 1 base, and 7 bases lay in between.

The J gene is TRBJ2-5, the V gene TRBV10-1; 12 bases line up with TRBD1. Germline V gene sequence: CDR1 WNHNN, CDR2 SYGVQD (reference sequence). V shed 4 bases and J 5 bases; nucleotides not matched to a gene: 11. The CDR3 runs 17 residues. Here the CDR3 reads CASSGPPGQGAAETQYF. CDR3 nucleotide sequence: TGCGCCAGCAGTGGGCCACCGGGACAGGGGGCGGCGGAGACCCAGTACTTC.

The chain joins TRBV3-1 (or the pseudogene TRBV3-2) to TRBJ2-1, with 9 bases fitting TRBD2. The CDR3 sequence is 15 residues long. With V trimmed by 4 bases and J by 6 bases, 7 bases remained unmatched. CDR1 and CDR2 from the germline V gene are LGHDT and YNNKEL (reference sequence). CDR3 loop: CASSPPGLAGNEQFF. The CDR3 DNA reads as TGTGCCAGCAGCCCTCCGGGACTAGCTGGCAATGAGCAGTTCTTC.

J is TRBJ1-1 and V is TRBV6-2 or TRBV6-3, with D perhaps TRBD1 (5 bases). V was cut by 6 bases and J by 1 base, with 9 bases left in between. Germline values: CDR1 MNHEY, CDR2 SVGEGT. There are 13 residues in the CDR3. The DNA for the CDR3 is TGTGCCAGCAGCCTAACAGGGAACACTGAAGCTTTCTTT. Encoded protein: CASSLTGNTEAFF.

The chain has TRBV9 and TRBJ2-2; D gene unclear. This CDR3 is 13 amino acids long. Trimming cost V 0 bases and J 8 bases, with 8 bases left between them. The V gene's germline CDR1 is SGDLS and CDR2 YYNGEE. The CDR3 DNA reads as TGTGCCAGCAGCGTAGCGCTAGGTGGGGAGCTGTTTTTT. The encoded protein is CASSVALGGELFF.

The chain combines TRBV27 with TRBJ2-7; 9 positions match TRBD2. The CDR3 covers 16 residues. Germline-derived CDR1 and CDR2 are MNHEY and SMNVEV (reference sequence). The V gene end was trimmed by 5 bases and the J gene end by 0 bases; junction bases not matched to a gene: 8. CDR3 coding DNA: TGTGCCAGCAGTCCCCGGGCTAGCGGGGTCTCCTACGAGCAGTACTTC. It encodes CASSPRASGVSYEQYF.

V usage is TRBV19 and J usage is TRBJ1-5, with 9 bases identical to TRBD1. This CDR3 has 16 amino acids. Germline assignment: CDR1 LNHDA and CDR2 SQIVND (reference sequence). The V gene end was trimmed by 2 bases and the J gene end by 7 bases; junction bases not matched to a gene: 9. The DNA for the CDR3 is TGTGCCAGTAGTATATCTTGGGACAGGGCCCTGCAGCCCCAGCATTTT. Translation gives CASSISWDRALQPQHF.

The chain uses TRBV28 and TRBJ2-3; 8 bases agree with TRBD2. CDR3 size: 20 residues. With 4 bases clipped from V and 2 bases from J, the junction kept 20 bases outside the gene matches. From germline, CDR1 is MDHEN and CDR2 SYDVKM. The CDR3 bases are TGTGCCAGCAGTTCTCTGGTGGTTGGGGCGGGAGGCTTTATCACAGATACGCAGTATTTT. Amino acids: CASSSLVVGAGGFITDTQYF.

This clone was seen just once. The gene calls are TRBV7-9 and TRBJ2-1; 10 positions match TRBD1. The J segment lost 8 bases and the V segment lost 5 bases, leaving 15 bases of the junction unmatched. CDR3 length: 17 residues. The germline V gene encodes CDR1 SEHNR and CDR2 FQNEAQ (reference sequence). CDR3 coding DNA: TGTGCCAGCAGCATACCGGTCAGGGACAGGGGATTGGATGAGCAGTTCTTC. This gives the protein CASSIPVRDRGLDEQFF.